A single T cell receptor (beta chain) is shown here with its context. Other DNA sequences in the same sample also yield this CDR3. Germline loops: CDR1 KGHSH, CDR2 LQKENI. V lost 5 bases, J lost 1 base, and 3 bases stayed unmatched. The CDR3 sequence is 14 residues long. The sample comes from a study of blood T cell repertoires in COVID-19. Some clones are missing from TCRdb's copy, which holds only in-frame ones; the method was immunoSEQ multiplex PCR. The table has about 300,000 clones, roughly nine tenths seen once; the top ten hold roughly 2.9%. The sequenced sample was PBMCs or T cells enriched from blood (not recorded which). The chain joins TRBV18 to TRBJ1-1; 8 nucleotides match TRBD1. The origin of this receptor is a woman aged 45-60 years who had been exposed to COVID-19. CDR3 bases: TGTGCCAGCTCAGCCGACAGGGGGAACACTGAAGCTTTCTTT. Its protein is CASSADRGNTEAFF.